One sample yielded the 26 T cell receptor beta chains listed below, sequenced in a study of shared clonotypes between healthy human individuals. Repertoires were generated with immunoSEQ multiplex PCR, while TCRdb's copy carries only in-frame clones and drops some. Here the sample spans about 2.4 million clones, around 90% being singletons. Specimen: naive CD4+ T cells sorted from blood. As to subset: CD45RA+ positively selected. Every receptor here comes from a man in his late teens or twenties in good health.

This chain uses TRBV28 with TRBJ2-7; possible D gene TRBD2, 6 bases. Germline V lookup: CDR1 MDHEN, CDR2 SYDVKM. The CDR3 length is 12 residues. V lost 5 bases, J lost 6 bases, and 11 bases lay in between. The CDR3 here is CASSTTSSEQYF. In DNA, the CDR3 is TGTGCCAGCAGTACTACTAGCTCCGAGCAGTACTTC.

The rearrangement links TRBV7-9 to TRBJ2-5, with D perhaps TRBD2 (6 bases). Trimming removed 2 bases from V and 2 bases from J, with 15 bases in between. The CDR3 length is 16 residues. Germline assignment: CDR1 SEHNR and CDR2 FQNEAQ (reference sequence). In nucleotides, the CDR3 is TGTGCCAGCAGCTTATTTCGCTTGGCGGGGCAAGAGACCCAGTACTTC. Its protein is CASSLFRLAGQETQYF.

This rearrangement joins TRBV29-1 to TRBJ1-3; no firm D call. The CDR3 covers 14 residues. In germline, CDR1 is SQVTM, CDR2 ANQGSEA. The V end was cut by 0 bases, the J end by 2 bases, with 8 bases between. CDR3 DNA sequence: TGCAGCGTTGAAGAAAAGGGAACTGGAAACACCATATATTTT. Translating gives CSVEEKGTGNTIYF.

The CDR3 protein is CASILGRRSYEQYF. CDR3 bases: TGTGCCAGCATCTTAGGTAGGAGGTCCTACGAGCAGTACTTC. This rearrangement joins TRBV6-5 to TRBJ2-7; D may be TRBD2 (5 bases). The germline CDR1 and CDR2 sequences are MNHEY and SVGAGI. CDR3 size: 14 residues. Trimming took 7 bases from V and 1 from J, leaving 14 bases between them.

On this clone itself: This same CDR3 is encoded by further DNA sequences in the sample. The chain has TRBV18 and TRBJ2-7; D ambiguous. Trimming shortened V by 2 bases and J by 0 bases, and 8 bases separated the two germline ends. The germline V gene encodes CDR1 KGHSH and CDR2 LQKENI. The length of the CDR3 is 14 residues. This CDR3 reads CASSPGQVSYEQYF. In DNA, the CDR3 is TGTGCCAGCTCACCAGGGCAAGTCTCCTACGAGCAGTACTTC. Full variable domain (remainder filled in from reference TRBV18 and TRBJ2-7): NAGVMQNPRHLVRRRGQEARLRCSPMKGHSHVYWYRQLPEEGLKFMVYLQKENIIDESGMPKERFSAEFPKEGPSILRIQQVVRGDSAAYFCASSPGQVSYEQYFGPGTRLTVT.

Points on this clone: The same CDR3 arises from other DNA sequences in this sample as well. CDR3 nucleotides: TGCGCCAGCAGCTTGGGTACCACCGGGGAGCTGTTTTTT. Amino acid sequence: CASSLGTTGELFF. The chain carries TRBV5-1 and TRBJ2-2, with D hard to call. V shed 0 bases and J shed 4 bases, with 4 bases lying between them. The CDR3 loop spans 13 amino acids. Germline values: CDR1 SGHRS, CDR2 YFSETQ. The full variable domain, rest sourced from reference TRBV5-1 and TRBJ2-2, is KAGVTQTPRYLIKTRGQQVTLSCSPISGHRSVSWYQQTPGQGLQFLFEYFSETQRNKGNFPGRFSGRQFSNSRSEMNVSTLELGDSALYLCASSLGTTGELFFGEGSRLTVL.

This chain joins TRBV10-3 and TRBJ2-7; D ambiguous. The length of the CDR3 is 14 residues. Deletions cut 2 bases from V and 0 bases from J, with 8 bases between. Germline CDR1 and CDR2: ENHRY and SYGVKD. The CDR3 region has the DNA TGTGCCATCAGTGAGGGGCGAGGCTCCTACGAGCAGTACTTC. Translating it yields CAISEGRGSYEQYF.

The rearrangement joins TRBV21-1 to TRBJ1-3; the table gives TRBD1 as D, unverified against the DNA. TRBV21-1 is flagged as a pseudogene. CDR3 length equals 16 residues. In nucleotides, the CDR3 is TGTGCCAGCAGCAAAGTTCAGGGGGCTGTTGGAAACACCATATATTTT. Its protein is CASSKVQGAVGNTIYF.

This chain connects TRBV11-3 to TRBJ1-5; no clear D. V lost 3 bases and J 0 bases, leaving 6 bases between the germline ends. The CDR3 length is 14 residues. CDR1 and CDR2 from the germline V gene are SGHNT and YENEEA. The CDR3 coding sequence is TGTGCCAGCAGCTTCCGTTATAGCAATCAGCCCCAGCATTTT. Its translation: CASSFRYSNQPQHF.

This chain uses TRBV28 with TRBJ1-1; D remains ambiguous. The CDR3 contains 15 residues. The germline V and J ends were trimmed by 2 bases and 4 bases, with 14 bases remaining between them. Germline values: CDR1 MDHEN, CDR2 SYDVKM. CDR3 coding DNA: TGTGCCAGCAGTTTAGGGGTTTCTCTGACCACTGAAGCTTTCTTT. It translates to CASSLGVSLTTEAFF.

The V gene is TRBV6-4, the J gene TRBJ2-4; no clear D. The germline V gene encodes CDR1 MRHNA and CDR2 SNTAGT. Between the trimmed V and J ends, which lost 4 bases and 0 bases, there was a span of 7 bases. This CDR3 has 14 amino acids. This CDR3 reads CASSAPEAKNIQYF. In DNA form, the CDR3 reads TGTGCCAGCAGTGCCCCCGAAGCCAAAAACATTCAGTACTTC.

The rearrangement links TRBV7-8 to TRBJ1-1; D gene uncertain. The CDR3 spans 14 residues. The V gene lost 0 bases and the J gene lost 6 bases, with 11 bases spanning the gap. In germline, CDR1 is SGHVS, CDR2 FQNEAQ. This chain's CDR3 is CASSLASTTAEAFF. The DNA for the CDR3 is TGTGCCAGCAGCTTAGCCAGTACGACGGCTGAAGCTTTCTTT. Based on the CDR3 plus reference TRBV7-8 and TRBJ1-1, the full variable domain is GAGVSQSPRYKVAKRGQDVALRCDPISGHVSLFWYQQALGQGPEFLTYFQNEAQLDKSGLPSDRFFAERPEGSVSTLKIQRTQQEDSAVYLCASSLASTTAEAFFGQGTRLTVV.

This rearrangement joins TRBV6-5 to TRBJ1-2; D gene ambiguous. The CDR3 sequence is 15 residues long. Germline V gene data show CDR1 as MNHEY and CDR2 as SVGAGI. V gave up 0 bases and J gave up 1 base, with 9 bases separating them. The CDR3 here is CASSYSDGLNYGYTF. CDR3 DNA: TGTGCCAGCAGTTACTCTGATGGACTTAACTATGGCTACACCTTC.

This clone was detected once. The chain joins TRBV4-3 to TRBJ2-3, with D possibly being TRBD1 (8 bases). Per the germline V gene, CDR1 is LGHNA and CDR2 is YSLEER. V dropped 4 bases and J dropped 2 bases, with 13 bases sitting between them. The CDR3 contains 15 residues. As DNA, the CDR3 is TGCGCCAGCAGCCCCACAGGGGGGGACACAGATACGCAGTATTTT. Translation gives CASSPTGGDTDTQYF.

V and J are TRBV11-2 and TRBJ2-3, with 11 bases lining up with TRBD2. The CDR3 is 16 residues long. Per germline, CDR1 SGHAT and CDR2 FQNNGV. V lost 7 bases, J lost 4 bases, and 10 bases stayed unmatched. CDR3 in amino acids: CASTIGVAGGSDTQYF. CDR3 bases: TGTGCCAGCACCATTGGGGTAGCGGGAGGGTCAGATACGCAGTATTTT.

The chain couples TRBV2 to TRBJ1-2; no clear D gene. Trimming pared 2 bases from V and 12 bases from J, leaving 13 bases between. CDR1 is SNHLY and CDR2 is FYNNEI in the germline V gene. The CDR3 is 12 residues long. Here the CDR3 reads CASSEMAGRNTF. The CDR3 DNA follows: TGTGCCAGCAGTGAAATGGCAGGAAGGAACACCTTC.

The chain recombines TRBV6-5 with TRBJ1-1; no reliable D call. V dropped 0 bases and J dropped 2 bases, with 10 bases sitting between them. This CDR3 has 15 amino acids. Germline loops: CDR1 MNHEY, CDR2 SVGAGI. For the CDR3, the DNA is TGTGCCAGCAGTTACTCTGACGGCCATAACACTGAAGCTTTCTTT. Its translation: CASSYSDGHNTEAFF.

J is TRBJ1-5 and V is TRBV30; D is unresolved. CDR1 is GTSNPN and CDR2 is SVGIG in the germline V gene (reference sequence). Trimming left V 4 bases short and J 2 bases short, with 12 bases between. There are 14 residues in the CDR3. The CDR3, as DNA: TGTGCCTGGACCCCGGGCCATGGCAATCAGCCCCAGCATTTT. It specifies CAWTPGHGNQPQHF.

The V gene is TRBV2, the J gene TRBJ2-3; 12 bases match TRBD2. V was clipped by 5 bases and J by 1 base; unmatched bases: 10. The CDR3 has 18 amino acids. The V gene's germline CDR1 is SNHLY and CDR2 FYNNEI. The CDR3 sequence: CASSSLAGGLLGTDTQYF. The CDR3 DNA sequence: TGTGCCAGCAGTTCCCTAGCGGGAGGGCTTTTGGGCACAGATACGCAGTATTTT.

The J gene is TRBJ2-7, the V gene TRBV9, with TRBD1 matching over 8 bases. Losses at the gene ends were 3 bases for V and 7 bases for J; bases not matched to a gene: 18. The V gene's germline CDR1 is SGDLS and CDR2 YYNGEE. The CDR3 runs to 17 residues. CDR3 bases: TGTGCCAGCAGCGGGAGATGGGGGACAGGAGAACCTACAGAGCAGTACTTC. As protein: CASSGRWGTGEPTEQYF.

The V call is TRBV10-3, the J call TRBJ1-1, with 9 bases lining up with TRBD1. This CDR3 region has 15 residues. Per the germline V gene, CDR1 is ENHRY and CDR2 is SYGVKD. The V gene end was trimmed by 2 bases and the J gene end by 11 bases; junction bases not matched to a gene: 12. CDR3 in amino acids: CAISEPGQGHLYAFF. CDR3 nucleotide sequence: TGTGCCATCAGTGAGCCGGGACAGGGTCACCTGTACGCTTTCTTT.

The gene calls are TRBV9 and TRBJ2-7, with D possibly matching TRBD1 (6 bases). The V gene's germline CDR1 is SGDLS and CDR2 YYNGEE. V was cut by 4 bases and J by 6 bases, with 11 bases left in between. The CDR3 is 12 residues long. CDR3 DNA sequence: TGTGCCAGCAGCCCCCAGGGGTTCGAGCAGTACTTC. As protein: CASSPQGFEQYF.

The chain employs TRBV28 and TRBJ2-7; 9 nucleotides agree with TRBD2. Per germline, CDR1 MDHEN and CDR2 SYDVKM. The junction had 7 bases not matched to a gene; V was cut back by 5 bases and J by 2 bases. There are 15 residues in the CDR3. Here the CDR3 reads CASSRPRGGAYEQYF. The DNA of the CDR3 is TGTGCCAGCAGTCGGCCCCGCGGGGGGGCCTACGAGCAGTACTTC. Full variable domain (outside the CDR3, taken from reference TRBV28 and TRBJ2-7): DVKVTQSSRYLVKRTGEKVFLECVQDMDHENMFWYRQDPGLGLRLIYFSYDVKMKEKGDIPEGYSVSREKKERFSLILESASTNQTSMYLCASSRPRGGAYEQYFGPGTRLTVT.

This clone was seen a handful of times. CDR3 in amino acids: CASSLRPNTEAFF. As DNA, the CDR3 is TGTGCCAGCAGCTTAAGACCAAACACTGAAGCTTTCTTT. J is TRBJ1-1 and V is TRBV11-2; D uncertain. Germline CDR1 and CDR2: SGHAT and FQNNGV. The CDR3 length is 13 residues. V lost 2 bases and J lost 2, with 6 bases in between.

The rearrangement uses TRBV5-1 and TRBJ1-6; D is unclear. The V end lost 4 bases, the J end lost 2 bases, and 10 bases lay between the germline ends. Germline CDR1 SGHRS, CDR2 YFSETQ. The CDR3 extends over 15 amino acids. CDR3 sequence (DNA): TGCGCCAGCAGCGTAGCCGGGACCTATAATTCACCCCTCCACTTT. Its protein is CASSVAGTYNSPLHF.

The chain couples TRBV10-2 to TRBJ2-7; 7 bases fit TRBD2. Germline V gene data show CDR1 as WSHSY and CDR2 as SAAADI. The V gene end was trimmed by 5 bases and the J gene end by 7 bases; junction bases not matched to a gene: 8. The CDR3 extends over 13 amino acids. The CDR3 region is CASSRGGGGEQYF. The CDR3 DNA reads as TGCGCCAGCAGTCGGGGCGGGGGAGGGGAGCAGTACTTC.